Listed here are 12 T cell receptor beta chains from one sample, sequenced in a study of shared clonotypes between healthy human individuals. Sequenced by immunoSEQ multiplex PCR; TCRdb stores in-frame clones only, minus some. The sample records 800,000 to 950,000 clones, roughly 96% being singletons. CD45RO-negative cells were positively selected for CCR7, leaving out terminally differentiated effector memory CD45RA+ cells. Source material: naive CD8+ T cells sorted from blood. These receptors all come from a man younger than 45 in good health.

This clone was observed once. The V gene is TRBV11-2, the J gene TRBJ2-7; D gene unclear. Germline V lookup: CDR1 SGHAT, CDR2 FQNNGV. The CDR3 has 15 residues. V lost 0 bases to trimming and J lost 6 bases, with 15 bases between them. The CDR3 loop reads CASSLDPGSWLEQYF. The DNA of the CDR3 is TGTGCCAGCAGCTTAGATCCGGGCTCCTGGCTCGAGCAGTACTTC. Looking up the rest from reference TRBV11-2 and TRBJ2-7 gives the full variable domain: EAGVAQSPRYKIIEKRQSVAFWCNPISGHATLYWYQQILGQGPKLLIQFQNNGVVDDSQLPKDRFSAERLKGVDSTLKIQPAKLEDSAVYLCASSLDPGSWLEQYFGPGTRLTVT.

The chain links TRBV27 to TRBJ1-1, with TRBD1 matching over 8 bases. Per the germline V gene, CDR1 is MNHEY and CDR2 is SMNVEV (reference sequence). Trimming took 9 bases from V and 1 from J; bases not matched to a gene: 4. The CDR3 spans 13 residues. CDR3 in amino acids: CASRTGWNTEAFF. The CDR3 DNA follows: TGTGCCAGTCGGACAGGGTGGAACACTGAAGCTTTCTTT.

This chain links TRBV6-5 with TRBJ1-5, with a weak D call TRBD1 (6 bases). Germline CDR1 is MNHEY and CDR2 is SVGAGI. The V end was cut by 6 bases, the J end by 4 bases, with 10 bases between. The CDR3 runs to 13 residues. The DNA for the CDR3 is TGTGCCAGCAGACCAAGGGGGAATCAGCCCCAGCATTTT. Amino acid sequence: CASRPRGNQPQHF.

The chain combines TRBV7-6 with TRBJ2-7, with a possible D match to TRBD2 (5 bases). The CDR3 consists of 13 residues. With 0 bases removed from V and 3 bases from J, the gap between germline ends came to 6 bases. Germline CDR1 and CDR2: SGHVS and FNYEAQ. The CDR3 spells CASSLAADYEQYF. Written as DNA, the CDR3 is TGTGCCAGCAGCTTAGCAGCGGACTACGAGCAGTACTTC.

V gene TRBV29-1 combines with J gene TRBJ2-1, with 9 bases matching TRBD2. Trimming took 7 bases from V and 10 from J; bases not matched to a gene: 8. The CDR3 has 12 residues. Germline lookup yields CDR1 SQVTM and CDR2 ANQGSEA. Here the CDR3 reads CSGLAGNEEQFF. For the CDR3, the DNA is TGCAGCGGGCTAGCGGGAAACGAGGAGCAGTTCTTC.

This clone was observed a single time. The V call is TRBV5-1, the J call TRBJ1-3; D may be TRBD1 (6 bases). CDR3 size: 14 residues. Trimming removed 7 bases from V and 2 bases from J, with 13 bases in between. In germline, CDR1 is SGHRS, CDR2 YFSETQ. The CDR3 DNA follows: TGCGCCAGCGGATCGACAGGACCTGGAAACACCATATATTTT. It is translated as CASGSTGPGNTIYF.

The chain links TRBV11-2 to TRBJ2-5; no firm D call. CDR1 SGHAT and CDR2 FQNNGV come from the germline V gene. The CDR3 contains 18 residues. With 3 bases removed from V and 4 bases from J, the gap between germline ends came to 24 bases. This chain's CDR3 is CASSFGVAGDVGRETQYF. In nucleotides, the CDR3 is TGTGCCAGCAGCTTTGGGGTAGCCGGAGACGTCGGGCGAGAGACCCAGTACTTC.

The chain carries TRBV6-6 and TRBJ2-3; 11 bases line up with TRBD2. Trimming cost V 2 bases and J 1 base; bases outside gene matches: 2. The CDR3 length is 16 residues. Germline loops: CDR1 MNHNY, CDR2 SVGAGI (reference sequence). The DNA of the CDR3 is TGTGCCAGCAGTTACCCACTAGCGGGAGGCACAGATACGCAGTATTTT. Residues: CASSYPLAGGTDTQYF.

As to this clone: Other DNA variants within this sample encode the same CDR3. The chain has TRBV27 and TRBJ2-5, with 12 bases matching TRBD1. Germline V gives CDR1 MNHEY, CDR2 SMNVEV (reference sequence). V gave up 4 bases and J gave up 1 base; unmatched junction bases: 1. This CDR3 contains 15 residues. The CDR3 loop reads CASSSGQGAQETQYF. The CDR3 DNA reads TGTGCCAGCAGTTCGGGACAGGGGGCCCAAGAGACCCAGTACTTC.

Worth noting for this clone: Other DNA sequences of this sample code for an identical CDR3. The genes are TRBV9 and TRBJ2-2; D uncertain. The CDR3 has 12 residues. Germline assignment: CDR1 SGDLS and CDR2 YYNGEE. V was pared by 4 bases and J by 2 bases, with 3 bases between. The CDR3 nucleotides are TGTGCCAGCAGCCCCAACACCGGGGAGCTGTTTTTT. Its protein is CASSPNTGELFF.

The gene calls are TRBV4-1 and TRBJ2-5; 9 bases align to TRBD1. V lost 4 bases to trimming and J lost 0 bases; unmatched junction nucleotides: 6. The CDR3 is 16 amino acids. CDR1 and CDR2 from the germline V gene are MGHRA and YSYEKL. The CDR3 DNA is TGCGCCAGCAGCCCTGGGACAGGGATTCACCAAGAGACCCAGTACTTC. Protein sequence: CASSPGTGIHQETQYF.

This clone was seen once. The rearrangement uses TRBV29-1 and TRBJ2-1; no definite D call. CDR1 and CDR2 from the germline V gene are SQVTM and ANQGSEA. V lost 3 bases to trimming and J lost 7 bases, with 10 bases between them. The CDR3 is 12 amino acids. This chain's CDR3 is CSVDKGSNEQFF. The CDR3 DNA reads TGCAGCGTTGATAAGGGTTCGAATGAGCAGTTCTTC.